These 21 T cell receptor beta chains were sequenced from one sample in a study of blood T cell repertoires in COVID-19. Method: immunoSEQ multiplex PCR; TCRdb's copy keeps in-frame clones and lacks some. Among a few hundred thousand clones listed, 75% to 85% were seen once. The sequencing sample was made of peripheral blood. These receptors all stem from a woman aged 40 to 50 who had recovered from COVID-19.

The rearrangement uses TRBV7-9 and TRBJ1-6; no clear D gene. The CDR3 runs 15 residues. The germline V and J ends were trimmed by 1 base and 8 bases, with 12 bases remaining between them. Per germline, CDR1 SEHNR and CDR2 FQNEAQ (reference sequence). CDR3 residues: CASSLGSGLDSPLHF. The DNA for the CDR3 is TGTGCCAGCAGCTTAGGCTCGGGGTTGGATTCACCCCTCCACTTT.

For the CDR3, the DNA is TGCGCCAGCAGCCAAGGACAGGGAACGGCTGGAAACACCATATATTTT. Protein product: CASSQGQGTAGNTIYF. The chain is built from TRBV4-3 and TRBJ1-3; 7 positions agree with TRBD1. The V gene's germline CDR1 is LGHNA and CDR2 YSLEER. V lost 1 base, J lost 2 bases, and 5 bases stayed unmatched. The CDR3 sequence is 16 residues long.

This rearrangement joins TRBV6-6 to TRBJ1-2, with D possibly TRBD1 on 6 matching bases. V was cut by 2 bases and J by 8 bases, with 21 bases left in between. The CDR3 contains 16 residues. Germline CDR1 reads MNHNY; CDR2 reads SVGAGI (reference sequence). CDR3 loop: CASSYAIPPDRMGYTF. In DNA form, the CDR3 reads TGTGCCAGCAGTTACGCCATCCCCCCCGACAGGATGGGCTACACCTTC.

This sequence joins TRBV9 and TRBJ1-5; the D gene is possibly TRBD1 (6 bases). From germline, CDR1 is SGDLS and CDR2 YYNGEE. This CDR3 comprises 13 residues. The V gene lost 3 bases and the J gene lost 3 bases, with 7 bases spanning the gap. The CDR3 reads CASSGDNNQPQHF. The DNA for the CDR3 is TGTGCCAGCAGCGGGGACAACAATCAGCCCCAGCATTTT.

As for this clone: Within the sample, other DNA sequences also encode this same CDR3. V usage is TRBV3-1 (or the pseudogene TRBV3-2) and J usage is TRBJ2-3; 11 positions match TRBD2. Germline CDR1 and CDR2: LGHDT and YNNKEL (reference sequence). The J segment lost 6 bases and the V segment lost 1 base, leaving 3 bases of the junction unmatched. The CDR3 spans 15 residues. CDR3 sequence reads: CASSQGTSGFDTQYF. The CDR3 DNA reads TGTGCCAGCAGCCAAGGGACTAGCGGGTTTGATACGCAGTATTTT.

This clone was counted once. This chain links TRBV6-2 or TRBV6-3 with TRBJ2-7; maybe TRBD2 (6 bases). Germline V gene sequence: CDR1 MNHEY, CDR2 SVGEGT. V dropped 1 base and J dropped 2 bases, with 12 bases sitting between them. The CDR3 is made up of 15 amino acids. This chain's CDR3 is CASSYLGGPPYEQYF. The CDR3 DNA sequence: TGTGCCAGCAGTTACTTGGGGGGACCACCCTACGAGCAGTACTTC.

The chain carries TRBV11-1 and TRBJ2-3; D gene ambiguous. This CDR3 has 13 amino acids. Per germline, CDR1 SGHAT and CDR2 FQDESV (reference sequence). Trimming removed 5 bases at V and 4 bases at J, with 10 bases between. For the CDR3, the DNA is TGTGCCAGCAGCAACCCCACGGCAGATACGCAGTATTTT. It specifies CASSNPTADTQYF.

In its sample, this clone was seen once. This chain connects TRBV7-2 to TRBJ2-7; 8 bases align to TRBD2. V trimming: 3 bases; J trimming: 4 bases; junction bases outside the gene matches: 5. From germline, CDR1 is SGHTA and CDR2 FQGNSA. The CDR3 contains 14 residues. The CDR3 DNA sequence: TGTGCCAGCAGCTTCGGGGGGGCTGAGTACGAGCAGTACTTC. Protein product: CASSFGGAEYEQYF.

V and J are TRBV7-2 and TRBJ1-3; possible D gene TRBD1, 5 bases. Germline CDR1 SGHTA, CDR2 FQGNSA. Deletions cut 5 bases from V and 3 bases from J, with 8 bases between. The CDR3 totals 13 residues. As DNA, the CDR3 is TGTGCCAGCAGCCCAGGGTTTGGAAACACCATATATTTT. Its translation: CASSPGFGNTIYF.

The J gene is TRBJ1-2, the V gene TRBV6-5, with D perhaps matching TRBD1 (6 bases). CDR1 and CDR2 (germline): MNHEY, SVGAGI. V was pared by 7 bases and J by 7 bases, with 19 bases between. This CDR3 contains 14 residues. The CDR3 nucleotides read TGTGCCAGCATTGCCCCCCGGCAGGGGTTTGGCTACACCTTC. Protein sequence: CASIAPRQGFGYTF.

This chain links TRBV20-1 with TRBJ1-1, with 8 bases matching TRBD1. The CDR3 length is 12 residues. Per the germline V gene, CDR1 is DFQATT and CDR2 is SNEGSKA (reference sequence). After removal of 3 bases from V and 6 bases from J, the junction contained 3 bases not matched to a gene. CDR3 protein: CSASQGAAEAFF. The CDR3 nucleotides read TGCAGTGCTAGTCAGGGGGCCGCTGAAGCTTTCTTT.

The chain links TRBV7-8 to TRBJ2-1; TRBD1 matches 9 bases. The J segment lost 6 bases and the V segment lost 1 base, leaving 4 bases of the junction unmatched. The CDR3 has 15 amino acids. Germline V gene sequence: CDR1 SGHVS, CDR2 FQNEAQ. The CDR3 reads CASSLGGTGRNEQFF. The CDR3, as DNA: TGTGCCAGCAGCTTAGGTGGGACAGGGCGCAATGAGCAGTTCTTC.

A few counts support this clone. This CDR3 is CASSLWGGTQPQHF. In nucleotides, the CDR3 is TGTGCCAGCAGCTTGTGGGGGGGCACTCAGCCCCAGCATTTT. The J gene is TRBJ1-5, the V gene TRBV5-5; D is possibly TRBD1 (6 bases). Trimming shortened V by 1 base and J by 6 bases, and 11 bases separated the two germline ends. Germline loops: CDR1 SGHKS, CDR2 YYEKEE (reference sequence). The CDR3 length is 14 residues.

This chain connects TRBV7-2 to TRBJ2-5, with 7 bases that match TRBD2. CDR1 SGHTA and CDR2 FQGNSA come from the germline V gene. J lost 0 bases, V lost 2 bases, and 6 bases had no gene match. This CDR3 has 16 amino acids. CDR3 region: CASSLSIGGYQETQYF. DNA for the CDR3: TGTGCCAGCAGCTTATCCATCGGGGGGTACCAAGAGACCCAGTACTTC.

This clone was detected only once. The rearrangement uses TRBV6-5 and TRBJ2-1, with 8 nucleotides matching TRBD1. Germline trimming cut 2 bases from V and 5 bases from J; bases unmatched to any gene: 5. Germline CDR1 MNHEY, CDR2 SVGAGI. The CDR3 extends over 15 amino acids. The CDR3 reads CASSYGQGANNEQFF. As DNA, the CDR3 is TGTGCCAGCAGTTACGGGCAGGGGGCGAACAATGAGCAGTTCTTC.

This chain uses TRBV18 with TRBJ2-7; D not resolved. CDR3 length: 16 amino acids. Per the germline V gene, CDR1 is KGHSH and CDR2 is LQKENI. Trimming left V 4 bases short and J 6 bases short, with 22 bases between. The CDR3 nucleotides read TGTGCCAGCTCACTGTCTTCAAGCACCCCAGGCATCGAGCAGTACTTC. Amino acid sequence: CASSLSSSTPGIEQYF.

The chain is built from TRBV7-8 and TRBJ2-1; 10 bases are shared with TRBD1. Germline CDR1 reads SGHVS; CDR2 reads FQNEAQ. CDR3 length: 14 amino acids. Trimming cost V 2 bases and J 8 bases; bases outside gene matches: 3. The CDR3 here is CASSLKTGGDEQFF. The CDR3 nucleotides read TGTGCCAGCAGCTTAAAGACAGGGGGCGATGAGCAGTTCTTC.

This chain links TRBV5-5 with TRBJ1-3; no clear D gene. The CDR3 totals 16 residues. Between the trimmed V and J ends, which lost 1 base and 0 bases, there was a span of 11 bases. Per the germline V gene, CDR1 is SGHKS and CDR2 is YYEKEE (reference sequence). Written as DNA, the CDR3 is TGTGCCAGCAGCTTGTGGCAGACAAACTCTGGAAACACCATATATTTT. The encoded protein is CASSLWQTNSGNTIYF.

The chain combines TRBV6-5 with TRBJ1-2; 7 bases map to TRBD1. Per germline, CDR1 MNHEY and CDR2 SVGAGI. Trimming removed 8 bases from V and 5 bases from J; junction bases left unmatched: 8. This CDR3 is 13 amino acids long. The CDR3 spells CASRPGQIYGYTF. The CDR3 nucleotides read TGTGCCAGCCGACCGGGACAGATTTATGGCTACACCTTC.

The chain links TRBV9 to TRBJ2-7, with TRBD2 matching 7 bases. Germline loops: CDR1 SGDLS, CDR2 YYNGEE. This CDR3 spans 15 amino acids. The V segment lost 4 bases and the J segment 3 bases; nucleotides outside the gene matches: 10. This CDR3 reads CASSPFTSGVYEQYF. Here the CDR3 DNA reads TGTGCCAGCAGCCCCTTTACCAGCGGGGTCTACGAGCAGTACTTC.

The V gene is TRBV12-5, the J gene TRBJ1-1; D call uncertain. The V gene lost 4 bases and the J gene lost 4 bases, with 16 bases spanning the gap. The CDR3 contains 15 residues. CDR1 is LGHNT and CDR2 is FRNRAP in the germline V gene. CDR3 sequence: CASGSLLGGPTEAFF. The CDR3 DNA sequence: TGTGCTAGTGGTTCACTATTAGGAGGACCCACTGAAGCTTTCTTT.